Reported below is one TCR beta chain. Its antigen is currently unknown. The sample belongs to a study of shared clonotypes between healthy human individuals. Study-level points and caveats: The authors expected sequencing depth to affect clonotype sharing among donors.

Every immunoSEQ plate was one replicate of a subset's evenly spread DNA. Profiling relied on immunoSEQ multiplex PCR, and the TCRdb table lists in-frame clones only, not all of them. The sample yields nearly 600,000 clones, about 95% seen once. Trimming cost V 3 bases and J 6 bases; bases outside gene matches: 8. Per the germline V gene, CDR1 is MDHEN and CDR2 is SYDVKM. This CDR3 contains 17 residues. CD45RO-negative, CCR7-positively selected cells formed the naive CD8 fraction, excluding terminally differentiated effector memory CD45RA+ cells. Sequences were obtained from naive CD8+ T cells sorted from blood. This TCR was sampled from a woman aged 25 to 45 in good health. This chain connects TRBV28 to TRBJ2-4; 13 nucleotides match TRBD2. CDR3 in DNA: TGTGCCAGCAGTTTCCCTCGGGGACTAGCGGGATCAAACATTCAGTACTTC. Translation: CASSFPRGLAGSNIQYF.